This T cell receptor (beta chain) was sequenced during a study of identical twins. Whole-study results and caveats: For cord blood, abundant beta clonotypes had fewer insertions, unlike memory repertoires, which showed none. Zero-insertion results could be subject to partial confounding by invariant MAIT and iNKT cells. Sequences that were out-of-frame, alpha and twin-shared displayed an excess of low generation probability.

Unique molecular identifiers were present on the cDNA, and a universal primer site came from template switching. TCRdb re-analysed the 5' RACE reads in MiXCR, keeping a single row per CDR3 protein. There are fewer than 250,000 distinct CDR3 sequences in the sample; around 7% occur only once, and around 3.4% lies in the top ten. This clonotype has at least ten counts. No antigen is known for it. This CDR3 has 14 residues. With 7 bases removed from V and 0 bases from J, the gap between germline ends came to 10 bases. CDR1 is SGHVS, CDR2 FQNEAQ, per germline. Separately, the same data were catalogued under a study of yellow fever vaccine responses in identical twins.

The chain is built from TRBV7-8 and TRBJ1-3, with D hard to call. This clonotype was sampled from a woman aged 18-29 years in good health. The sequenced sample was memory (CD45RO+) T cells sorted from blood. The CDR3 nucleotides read TGTGCCAGCACCCCAGAGATCTCTGGAAACACCATATATTTT. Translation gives CASTPEISGNTIYF.